Each of the 29 T cell receptor beta chains below was sequenced from the same sample in a study of sequential checkpoint blockade in melanoma. Profiling relied on immunoSEQ multiplex PCR, and the TCRdb table lists in-frame clones only, not all of them. The sample lists about 8,400 clones, around 90% seen once, with about 14% in the top ten. The treatment was: randomized to nivolumab then ipilimumab (arm A) or the reverse (arm B). Specimen: CD8+ T cells sorted from blood (inferred from file names), collected from a patient given nivolumab and ipilimumab in sequence. These TCRs come from a human donor with melanoma.

In nucleotides, the CDR3 is TGCGCCAGCAGCTTGACGCGCGGGATTTACGAGCAGTACTTC. Its translation: CASSLTRGIYEQYF. The chain has TRBV5-1 and TRBJ2-7, with D maybe TRBD2 (6 bases). CDR1 is SGHRS, CDR2 YFSETQ, per germline. Trimming took off 1 base at V and 4 bases at J, with 12 bases between the two ends. This CDR3 is built from 14 residues.

The J gene is TRBJ1-1, the V gene TRBV28, with D unclear. Germline V gene sequence: CDR1 MDHEN, CDR2 SYDVKM. Trimming took 5 bases from V and 5 from J, leaving 18 bases between them. The CDR3 contains 15 residues. In DNA, the CDR3 is TGTGCCAGCAGTATGATACCGGGGAAGAAAACTGAAGCTTTCTTT. It is translated as CASSMIPGKKTEAFF. The full variable domain, its missing parts supplied by reference TRBV28 and TRBJ1-1, is DVKVTQSSRYLVKRTGEKVFLECVQDMDHENMFWYRQDPGLGLRLIYFSYDVKMKEKGDIPEGYSVSREKKERFSLILESASTNQTSMYLCASSMIPGKKTEAFFGQGTRLTVV.

V usage is TRBV5-4 and J usage is TRBJ1-2; 10 bases fit TRBD1. V dropped 0 bases and J dropped 4; count of bases not matched to a gene: 12. Germline V gene sequence: CDR1 SGHNT, CDR2 YYREEE (reference sequence). CDR3 length: 18 amino acids. The CDR3 DNA reads as TGTGCCAGCAGCTTGGGGGTTACCGGGACAGGGGACATCTATGGCTACACCTTC. The encoded protein is CASSLGVTGTGDIYGYTF.

The V gene is TRBV6-1, the J gene TRBJ2-7; 8 bases are a match to TRBD1. CDR1 is MNHNS and CDR2 is SASEGT in the germline V gene. This CDR3 has 14 amino acids. Losses at the gene ends were 1 base for V and 3 bases for J; bases not matched to a gene: 2. The CDR3 is CASSEGTGRYEQYV. DNA of the CDR3: TGTGCCAGCAGTGAAGGGACAGGGCGCTACGAGCAGTACGTC.

The chain recombines TRBV7-6 with TRBJ1-1; a possible D gene is TRBD1 (5 bases). The CDR3 runs to 14 residues. Between the trimmed V and J ends, which lost 7 bases and 2 bases, there was a span of 14 bases. CDR1 and CDR2 (germline): SGHVS, FNYEAQ. CDR3 residues: CASTEMGGNTEAFF. CDR3 sequence (DNA): TGTGCCAGCACCGAAATGGGGGGAAACACTGAAGCTTTCTTT.

The chain has TRBV27 and TRBJ2-7, with 9 bases lining up with TRBD2. CDR3 length: 15 amino acids. The germline V gene encodes CDR1 MNHEY and CDR2 SMNVEV (reference sequence). The V and J ends lost 0 bases and 4 bases, in that order; junction bases with no gene match: 4. The CDR3 region has the DNA TGTGCCAGCAGTTTATCTCTAGCGGGGTTGTACGAGCAGTACTTC. This codes for CASSLSLAGLYEQYF.

The chain is built from TRBV11-3 and TRBJ2-5; D might be TRBD2 (5 bases). Trimming removed 3 bases from V and 2 bases from J, with 13 bases in between. The germline V gene encodes CDR1 SGHNT and CDR2 YENEEA. The CDR3 has 15 residues. The CDR3 nucleotides are TGTGCCAGCAGCTTCGGAGCGGAGCGGCAAGAGACCCAGTACTTC. Protein: CASSFGAERQETQYF.

The rearrangement joins TRBV10-2 to TRBJ2-7; D not certain. CDR1 and CDR2 from the germline V gene are WSHSY and SAAADI. V shed 6 bases and J shed 2 bases, with 8 bases lying between them. CDR3 size: 12 residues. The CDR3 spells CASRESPYEQYF. The CDR3 DNA follows: TGCGCCAGCAGGGAGAGCCCCTACGAGCAGTACTTC.

The genes are TRBV9 and TRBJ1-2; 9 positions agree with TRBD1. This CDR3 has 16 amino acids. Germline loops: CDR1 SGDLS, CDR2 YYNGEE. Losses at the gene ends were 4 bases for V and 0 bases for J; bases not matched to a gene: 7. CDR3 loop: CASSPGQGPSNYGYTF. For the CDR3, the DNA is TGTGCCAGCAGCCCTGGACAGGGGCCCTCTAACTATGGCTACACCTTC.

Of note for this clone: The junction shows a germline mismatch at one end, possibly a read error. The rearrangement links TRBV9 to TRBJ1-2, with 12 bases aligning to TRBD1. Germline loops: CDR1 SGDLS, CDR2 YYNGEE. The CDR3 is made up of 13 amino acids. CDR3 in DNA: TGTGCCAGCAGCGAGGGGGGACAGGGGGCTATCTCCTTC. Translation gives CASSEGGQGAISF.

This rearrangement joins TRBV7-9 to TRBJ2-7, with 14 bases fitting TRBD2. V gave up 5 bases and J gave up 3 bases; unmatched junction bases: 12. From germline, CDR1 is SEHNR and CDR2 FQNEAQ (reference sequence). CDR3 length equals 18 residues. The CDR3 bases are TGTGCCAGCAGCCCACCATTCTTGGGACTAGCGGGAGACTACGAGCAGTACTTC. Translating gives CASSPPFLGLAGDYEQYF.

The chain recombines TRBV10-3 with TRBJ1-5, with 8 bases matching TRBD1. The trim removed 2 bases at V and 3 bases at J, leaving 6 bases unmatched. Germline V gene sequence: CDR1 ENHRY, CDR2 SYGVKD. This CDR3 is 16 amino acids long. Here the CDR3 reads CAISEARTGNNQPQHF. Written as DNA, the CDR3 is TGTGCCATCAGTGAGGCACGGACAGGGAACAATCAGCCCCAGCATTTT.

This chain links TRBV6-5 with TRBJ2-7; 10 bases match TRBD2. Germline V gene data show CDR1 as MNHEY and CDR2 as SVGAGI. Germline trimming cut 10 bases from V and 7 bases from J; bases unmatched to any gene: 13. This CDR3 contains 14 residues. Written as DNA, the CDR3 is TGTGCCACTAGGGGGGCTAGCGGGAGTCAAGAGCAGTACGTC. It encodes CATRGASGSQEQYV.

The V gene is TRBV7-9, the J gene TRBJ2-7, with TRBD2 identical over 7 bases. Germline CDR1 is SEHNR and CDR2 is FQNEAQ (reference sequence). The CDR3 loop spans 16 amino acids. V lost 1 base to trimming and J lost 2 bases; unmatched junction nucleotides: 8. This chain's CDR3 is CASSLGGRSGAYEQYV. In DNA form, the CDR3 reads TGTGCCAGCAGCTTAGGGGGGAGGAGCGGGGCCTACGAGCAGTACGTC.

This chain joins TRBV7-8 and TRBJ1-2; no firm D call. V was pared by 5 bases and J by 3 bases, with 16 bases between. Germline lookup yields CDR1 SGHVS and CDR2 FQNEAQ. The CDR3 is 15 residues long. CDR3 residues: CASSPPGRRDYGYTF. In DNA, the CDR3 is TGTGCCAGCAGCCCCCCTGGGCGACGCGACTATGGCTACACCTTC.

The chain recombines TRBV21-1 with TRBJ2-7; TRBD1, the table's D call, was not compared with the DNA. TRBV21-1 is assigned pseudogene status. The CDR3 sequence is 15 residues long. CDR3: CASSGTRGYPYEQYF. CDR3 nucleotides: TGTGCCAGCAGCGGAACCAGGGGGTACCCCTACGAGCAGTACTTC.

V is TRBV28 and J is TRBJ2-7; no clear D. The V gene's germline CDR1 is MDHEN and CDR2 SYDVKM. The V and J ends lost 6 bases and 3 bases respectively, with 15 bases between them. This CDR3 contains 14 residues. CDR3 protein: CASRRLSILYEQYF. In DNA, the CDR3 is TGTGCCAGCAGAAGACTTTCGATTCTCTACGAGCAGTACTTC.

V usage is TRBV11-3 and J usage is TRBJ2-7; D is perhaps TRBD1 (5 bases). Germline CDR1 SGHNT, CDR2 YENEEA. The CDR3 has 13 residues. V dropped 1 base and J dropped 2 bases, with 6 bases sitting between them. CDR3 in DNA: TGTGCCAGCAGCTTAGCCAGGGCCTACGAGCAGTACGTC. This gives the protein CASSLARAYEQYV.

The count of this clone is one. The genes are TRBV19 and TRBJ1-2; D is uncertain. The CDR3 is 12 amino acids. CDR1 is LNHDA and CDR2 is SQIVND in the germline V gene (reference sequence). Trimming removed 5 bases at V and 4 bases at J, with 8 bases between. The CDR3 here is CASSYGSYGYTF. In DNA, the CDR3 is TGTGCCAGTAGTTACGGTTCCTATGGCTACACCTTC.

The gene calls are TRBV9 and TRBJ1-1; tentatively, D is TRBD1 (5 bases). Germline V gives CDR1 SGDLS, CDR2 YYNGEE. Trimming took off 4 bases at V and 4 bases at J, with 14 bases between the two ends. This CDR3 spans 14 amino acids. In DNA, the CDR3 is TGTGCCAGCAGCCCGGCGGGGGGAGGCACTGAAGCTTTCTTT. Protein: CASSPAGGGTEAFF.

The chain joins TRBV28 to TRBJ2-7, with 8 bases lining up with TRBD2. This CDR3 has 15 residues. The V and J ends lost 3 bases and 2 bases, in that order; junction bases with no gene match: 6. The germline V gene has CDR1 MDHEN and CDR2 SYDVKM. CDR3 amino acids: CASSFGREGTYEQYF. The CDR3 DNA is TGTGCCAGCAGTTTTGGCCGGGAGGGCACCTACGAGCAGTACTTC. Full variable domain (outside the CDR3, taken from reference TRBV28 and TRBJ2-7): DVKVTQSSRYLVKRTGEKVFLECVQDMDHENMFWYRQDPGLGLRLIYFSYDVKMKEKGDIPEGYSVSREKKERFSLILESASTNQTSMYLCASSFGREGTYEQYFGPGTRLTVT.

The chain couples TRBV5-4 to TRBJ1-5; 8 bases are a match to TRBD1. J lost 0 bases, V lost 4 bases, and 9 bases had no gene match. Germline CDR1 and CDR2: SGHNT and YYREEE (reference sequence). This CDR3 has 17 residues. This CDR3 reads CASSQRKTGVSNQPQHF. CDR3 nucleotide sequence: TGTGCCAGCAGCCAAAGAAAGACAGGGGTTAGCAATCAGCCCCAGCATTTT.

The CDR3 protein is CASSLETSGAYEQYV. In DNA, the CDR3 is TGTGCCAGCAGCTTGGAAACTAGCGGGGCCTACGAGCAGTACGTC. The chain recombines TRBV5-5 with TRBJ2-7; 10 bases are a match to TRBD2. The germline CDR1 and CDR2 sequences are SGHKS and YYEKEE (reference sequence). J gave up 2 bases and V 0 bases, and 2 bases lay outside the gene matches. The CDR3 totals 15 residues.

CDR3 sequence (DNA): TGTGCCAGCAGCCGACAAGGGGGCATATACACTGAAGCTTTCTTT. Amino acid sequence: CASSRQGGIYTEAFF. V gene TRBV7-9 combines with J gene TRBJ1-1; 7 bases match TRBD1. CDR3 size: 15 residues. Germline V gene sequence: CDR1 SEHNR, CDR2 FQNEAQ (reference sequence). J was trimmed by 3 bases and V by 5 bases; bases with no gene match: 9.

This chain uses TRBV19 with TRBJ2-1; tentatively, D is TRBD2 (5 bases). Per germline, CDR1 LNHDA and CDR2 SQIVND (reference sequence). The V gene lost 6 bases and the J gene lost 3 bases, with 12 bases spanning the gap. CDR3 size: 14 residues. The CDR3 protein is CASSPRTVYNEQFF. CDR3 DNA sequence: TGTGCCAGTAGCCCCCGGACTGTCTACAATGAGCAGTTCTTC.

This clone was recorded only once. This chain joins TRBV11-2 and TRBJ2-7; D may be TRBD1 (6 bases). The germline V and J ends were trimmed by 1 base and 2 bases, with 9 bases remaining between them. The CDR3 totals 14 residues. The germline V gene has CDR1 SGHAT and CDR2 FQNNGV. In DNA, the CDR3 is TGTGCCAGCAGCTTAGTGCAGGGGACCTACGAGCAGTACGTC. Protein sequence: CASSLVQGTYEQYV.

The V gene is TRBV27, the J gene TRBJ1-2, with D unclear. Between the trimmed V and J ends, which lost 0 bases and 7 bases, there was a span of 9 bases. Germline CDR1 and CDR2: MNHEY and SMNVEV (reference sequence). The length of the CDR3 is 13 residues. This chain's CDR3 is CASSLSRLRGYTF. DNA of the CDR3: TGTGCCAGCAGTTTATCGCGCCTACGTGGCTACACCTTC.

The chain links TRBV15 to TRBJ1-2; 9 bases fit TRBD1. Looked up from germline, CDR1 is LNHNV and CDR2 is YYDKDF (reference sequence). J was trimmed by 6 bases and V by 0 bases; bases with no gene match: 14. CDR3 length: 18 amino acids. CDR3 residues: CATSRDREQGARVNGYTF. CDR3 sequence (DNA): TGTGCCACCAGCAGAGATCGGGAACAGGGGGCGCGAGTGAATGGCTACACCTTC. Full variable domain (outside the CDR3, taken from reference TRBV15 and TRBJ1-2): DAMVIQNPRYQVTQFGKPVTLSCSQTLNHNVMYWYQQKSSQAPKLLFHYYDKDFNNEADTPDNFQSRRPNTSFCFLDIRSPGLGDTAMYLCATSRDREQGARVNGYTFGSGTRLTVV.

The rearrangement links TRBV11-2 to TRBJ2-1, with a possible D match to TRBD2 (6 bases). The CDR3 is made up of 15 amino acids. Germline V gene lookup returns CDR1 SGHAT and CDR2 FQNNGV. Trimming took off 2 bases at V and 4 bases at J, with 12 bases between the two ends. The CDR3 loop is CASSLYSLAYNEQFF. CDR3 sequence (DNA): TGTGCCAGCAGCTTATATAGTCTAGCGTACAATGAGCAGTTCTTC. Based on the CDR3 plus reference TRBV11-2 and TRBJ2-1, the full variable domain is EAGVAQSPRYKIIEKRQSVAFWCNPISGHATLYWYQQILGQGPKLLIQFQNNGVVDDSQLPKDRFSAERLKGVDSTLKIQPAKLEDSAVYLCASSLYSLAYNEQFFGPGTRLTVL.